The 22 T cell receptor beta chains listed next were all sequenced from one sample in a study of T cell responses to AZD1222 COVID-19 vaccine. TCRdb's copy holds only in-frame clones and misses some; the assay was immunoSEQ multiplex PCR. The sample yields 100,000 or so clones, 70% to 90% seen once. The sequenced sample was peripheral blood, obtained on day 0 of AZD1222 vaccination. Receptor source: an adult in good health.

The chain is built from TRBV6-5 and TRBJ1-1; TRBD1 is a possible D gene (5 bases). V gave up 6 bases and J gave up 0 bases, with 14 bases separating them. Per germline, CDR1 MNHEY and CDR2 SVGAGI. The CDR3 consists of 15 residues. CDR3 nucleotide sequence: TGTGCCAGCAGACTTACAGCGGGGGTGAACACTGAAGCTTTCTTT. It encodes CASRLTAGVNTEAFF.

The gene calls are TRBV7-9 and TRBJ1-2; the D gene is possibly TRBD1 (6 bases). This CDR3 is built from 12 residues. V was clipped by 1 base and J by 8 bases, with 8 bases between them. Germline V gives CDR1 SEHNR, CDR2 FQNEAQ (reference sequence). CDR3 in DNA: TGTGCCAGCAGCTTAGACAGGGAAGGCTACACCTTC. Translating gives CASSLDREGYTF.

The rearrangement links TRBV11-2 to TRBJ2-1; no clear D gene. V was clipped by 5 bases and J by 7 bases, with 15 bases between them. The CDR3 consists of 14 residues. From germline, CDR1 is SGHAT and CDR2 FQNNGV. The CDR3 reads CASSPLRGWNEQFF. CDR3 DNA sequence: TGTGCCAGCAGCCCCCTTCGTGGGTGGAATGAGCAGTTCTTC. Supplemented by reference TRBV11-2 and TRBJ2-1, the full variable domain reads EAGVAQSPRYKIIEKRQSVAFWCNPISGHATLYWYQQILGQGPKLLIQFQNNGVVDDSQLPKDRFSAERLKGVDSTLKIQPAKLEDSAVYLCASSPLRGWNEQFFGPGTRLTVL.

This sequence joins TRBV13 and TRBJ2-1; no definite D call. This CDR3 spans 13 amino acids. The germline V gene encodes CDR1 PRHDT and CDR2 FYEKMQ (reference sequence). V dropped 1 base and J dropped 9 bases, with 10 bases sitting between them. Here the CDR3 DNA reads TGTGCCAGCAGCTTAGCGCCAACGACTGAGCAGTTCTTC. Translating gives CASSLAPTTEQFF.

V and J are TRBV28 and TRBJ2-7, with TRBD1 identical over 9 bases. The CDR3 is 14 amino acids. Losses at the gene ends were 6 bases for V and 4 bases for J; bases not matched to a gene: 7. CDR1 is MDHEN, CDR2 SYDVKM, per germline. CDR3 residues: CASSGGTGRYEQYV. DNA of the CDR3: TGTGCCAGCAGCGGGGGGACAGGGAGGTACGAGCAGTACGTC.

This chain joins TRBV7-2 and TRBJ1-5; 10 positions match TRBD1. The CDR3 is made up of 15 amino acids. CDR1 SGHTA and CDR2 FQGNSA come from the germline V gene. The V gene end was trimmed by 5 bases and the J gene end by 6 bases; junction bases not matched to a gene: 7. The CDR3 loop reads CASSGAGTGVQPQHF. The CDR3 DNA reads TGTGCCAGCAGCGGAGCGGGGACAGGGGTTCAGCCCCAGCATTTT.

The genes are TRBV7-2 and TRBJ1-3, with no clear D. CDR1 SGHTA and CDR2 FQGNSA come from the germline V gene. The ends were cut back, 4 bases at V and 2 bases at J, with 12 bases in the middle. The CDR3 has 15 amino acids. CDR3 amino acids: CASSSGAYTGNTIYF. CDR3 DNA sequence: TGTGCCAGCAGCTCAGGCGCCTATACTGGAAACACCATATATTTT.

The CDR3 coding sequence is TGTGCCTACACACCACACACTGAAGCTTTCTTT. This sequence encodes CAYTPHTEAFF. The chain couples TRBV30 to TRBJ1-1; D remains ambiguous. The CDR3 is made up of 11 amino acids. Between the trimmed V and J ends, which lost 7 bases and 3 bases, there was a span of 9 bases. Germline V lookup: CDR1 GTSNPN, CDR2 SVGIG (reference sequence).

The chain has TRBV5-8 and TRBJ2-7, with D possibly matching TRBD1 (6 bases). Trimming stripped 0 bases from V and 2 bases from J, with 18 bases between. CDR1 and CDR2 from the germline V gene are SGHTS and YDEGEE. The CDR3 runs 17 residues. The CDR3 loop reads CASSLGVWDTYTYEQYF. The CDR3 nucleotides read TGTGCCAGCAGCTTGGGAGTTTGGGACACTTACACCTACGAGCAGTACTTC. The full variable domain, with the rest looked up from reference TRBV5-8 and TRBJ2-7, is EAGVTQSPTHLIKTRGQQATLRCSPISGHTSVYWYQQALGLGLQFLLWYDEGEERNRGNFPPRFSGRQFPNYSSELNVNALELEDSALYLCASSLGVWDTYTYEQYFGPGTRLTVT.

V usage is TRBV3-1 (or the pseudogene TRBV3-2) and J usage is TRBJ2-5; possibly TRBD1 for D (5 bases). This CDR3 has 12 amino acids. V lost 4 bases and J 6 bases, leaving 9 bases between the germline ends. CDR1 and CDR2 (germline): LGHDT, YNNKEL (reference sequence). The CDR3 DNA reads TGTGCCAGCAGCCCAGGGCCTCAGACCCAGTACTTC. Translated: CASSPGPQTQYF.

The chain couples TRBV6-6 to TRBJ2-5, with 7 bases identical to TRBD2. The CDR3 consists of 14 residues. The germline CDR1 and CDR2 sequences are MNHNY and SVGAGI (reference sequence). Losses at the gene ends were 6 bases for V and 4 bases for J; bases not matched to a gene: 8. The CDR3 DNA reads TGTGCCAGCAGCCGCACGGGACTAACAGAGACCCAGTACTTC. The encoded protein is CASSRTGLTETQYF.

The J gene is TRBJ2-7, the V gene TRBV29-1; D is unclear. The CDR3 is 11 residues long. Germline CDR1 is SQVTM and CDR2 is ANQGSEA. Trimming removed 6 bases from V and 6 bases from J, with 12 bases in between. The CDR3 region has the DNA TGCAGCGTCAAGAGAGGTACCGAGCAGTACTTC. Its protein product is CSVKRGTEQYF.

CDR3 DNA: TGCAGCGCGATCCGGGACGGACAAGAGACCCAGTACTTC. This encodes CSAIRDGQETQYF. J is TRBJ2-5 and V is TRBV29-1; perhaps D is TRBD1 or TRBD2 (5 bases each). Between the trimmed V and J ends, which lost 7 bases and 2 bases, there was a span of 14 bases. Germline CDR1 is SQVTM and CDR2 is ANQGSEA. CDR3 length equals 13 residues.

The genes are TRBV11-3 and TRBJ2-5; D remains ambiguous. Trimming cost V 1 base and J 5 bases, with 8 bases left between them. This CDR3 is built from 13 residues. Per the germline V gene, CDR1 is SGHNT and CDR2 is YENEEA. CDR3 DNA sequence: TGTGCCAGCAGCTTAGGACAATGGGAGACCCAGTACTTC. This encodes CASSLGQWETQYF.

CDR3: CASSPRLGTGGWTEAFF. CDR3 sequence (DNA): TGTGCCAGCAGCCCAAGACTTGGGACAGGGGGATGGACTGAAGCTTTCTTT. V usage is TRBV3-1 (or the pseudogene TRBV3-2) and J usage is TRBJ1-1; 11 bases match TRBD1. V trimming: 4 bases; J trimming: 5 bases; junction bases outside the gene matches: 12. Germline-derived CDR1 and CDR2 are LGHDT and YNNKEL (reference sequence). This CDR3 has 17 amino acids.

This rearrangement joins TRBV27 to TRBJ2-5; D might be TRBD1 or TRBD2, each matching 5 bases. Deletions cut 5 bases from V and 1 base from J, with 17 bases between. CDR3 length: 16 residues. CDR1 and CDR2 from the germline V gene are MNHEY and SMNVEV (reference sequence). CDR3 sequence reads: CASSILPGRTQETQYF. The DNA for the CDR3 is TGTGCCAGCAGTATTCTCCCGGGACGGACCCAAGAGACCCAGTACTTC.

As DNA, the CDR3 is TGTGCCAGCAGCTTTAAGGGCCAGCCCCAGCATTTT. Protein sequence: CASSFKGQPQHF. This chain uses TRBV7-9 with TRBJ1-5; D not resolved. The CDR3 covers 12 residues. Germline CDR1 is SEHNR and CDR2 is FQNEAQ (reference sequence). The V end was cut by 3 bases, the J end by 7 bases, with 7 bases between.

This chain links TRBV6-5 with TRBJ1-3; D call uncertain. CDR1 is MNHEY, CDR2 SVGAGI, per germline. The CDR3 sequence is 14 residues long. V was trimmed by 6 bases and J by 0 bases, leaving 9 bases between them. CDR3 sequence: CASRVTVSGNTIYF. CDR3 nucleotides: TGTGCCAGCAGGGTCACGGTCTCTGGAAACACCATATATTTT.

CDR3 coding DNA: TGTGCCAGTAGTATAGATCGCGGACAGGCCACTGAAGCTTTCTTT. Its protein product is CASSIDRGQATEAFF. This chain links TRBV19 with TRBJ1-1, with 7 bases identical to TRBD1. This CDR3 region has 15 residues. V shed 0 bases and J 4 bases; nucleotides not matched to a gene: 5. Germline V CDR1 and CDR2: LNHDA, SQIVND (reference sequence). The variable domain in full, with the rest retrieved from reference TRBV19 and TRBJ1-1, is DGGITQSPKYLFRKEGQNVTLSCEQNLNHDAMYWYRQDPGQGLRLIYYSQIVNDFQKGDIAEGYSVSREKKESFPLTVTSAQKNPTAFYLCASSIDRGQATEAFFGQGTRLTVV.

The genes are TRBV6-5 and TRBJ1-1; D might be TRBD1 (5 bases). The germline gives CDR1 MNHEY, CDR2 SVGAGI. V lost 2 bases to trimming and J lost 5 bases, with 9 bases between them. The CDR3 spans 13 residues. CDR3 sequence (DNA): TGTGCCAGCAGTTACACGGGACCAACTGAAGCTTTCTTT. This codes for CASSYTGPTEAFF.

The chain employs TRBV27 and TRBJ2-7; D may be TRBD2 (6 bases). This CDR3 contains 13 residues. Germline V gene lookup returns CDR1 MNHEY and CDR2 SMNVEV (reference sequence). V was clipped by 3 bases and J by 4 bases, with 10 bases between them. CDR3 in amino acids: CASSFGRAYEQYV. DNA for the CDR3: TGTGCCAGCAGTTTCGGGAGAGCATACGAGCAGTACGTC.

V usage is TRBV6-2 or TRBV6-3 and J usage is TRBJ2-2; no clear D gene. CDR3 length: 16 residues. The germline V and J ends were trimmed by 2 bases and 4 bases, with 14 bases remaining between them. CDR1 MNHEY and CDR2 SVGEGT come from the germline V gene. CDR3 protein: CASSYRSKQITGELFF. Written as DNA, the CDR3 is TGTGCCAGCAGTTACAGGTCGAAACAGATCACCGGGGAGCTGTTTTTT.